This T cell receptor beta chain was captured in a study of blood T cell repertoires in COVID-19. Whole-study context: Acute-phase and convalescent COVID-19 samples originated in the United States, Italy and Spain. Sources were T cells, B-cell-depleted T cells, or PBMCs; the material itself was cDNA or gDNA.

V trimming: 6 bases; J trimming: 5 bases; junction bases outside the gene matches: 4. The CDR3 spans 14 residues. CDR1 MDHEN and CDR2 SYDVKM come from the germline V gene. Source study methods: Using reference gene primer amplification, nucleated cell counts were estimated. TCRdb's copy holds only in-frame clones and misses some; the assay was immunoSEQ multiplex PCR. That table furnishes V, J and clone size, whereas the DNA furnished D and trimming. The table includes 85,000 to 110,000 clones, more than 75% detected once. V is TRBV28 and J is TRBJ2-1; 10 bases fit TRBD2. The sequence derives from a human donor in a cohort sampled during active COVID-19. Input material: peripheral blood. The CDR3 DNA reads TGTGCCAGCAGGCCTAGCGGGAGCAACAATGAGCAGTTCTTC. Translation: CASRPSGSNNEQFF.